One T cell receptor (beta chain) is described in this entry. This record comes from a study of molecular identifiers for immune sequencing clone quantification. TCRdb re-derived calls from the PCR reads in MiXCR, one entry per CDR3 protein. The sample yields about 100,000 distinct CDR3 sequences, approximately 40% seen once. The CDR3 length is 17 residues. Germline CDR1 is SGHDN and CDR2 is FVKESK. Trimming removed 5 bases from V and 2 bases from J; junction bases left unmatched: 15. The sample was naive CD8+ T cells from blood, with Jurkat cell RNA spiked in. Subset defined: FACS-sorted CD8+CD4-CCR7+CD45RA+ naive T cells. The clonotype comes from a human donor in good health. Some libraries in this study had Jurkat cell RNA spiked in. The V gene is TRBV14, the J gene TRBJ2-7, with 7 bases identical to TRBD1. CDR3 sequence (DNA): TGTGCCAGCAGCGCGGACAGGCGCGGGTCAATAGCCTACGAGCAGTACTTC. Protein: CASSADRRGSIAYEQYF.